The source of this T cell receptor (beta chain) is a study of CD8+CD57+ T cells in acquired aplastic anemia. This CDR3 region has 15 residues. CDR1 is SGHRS, CDR2 YFSETQ, per germline. V lost 1 base, J lost 0 bases, and 8 bases lay in between. This clonotype has a count of ten or more. Genomic DNA constituted the template upon which TCR beta VDJ and CDR3 profiling was performed. From the reads, TCRdb called clonotypes with MiXCR, one entry per CDR3 protein. The sample shows about 120,000 distinct CDR3 sequences, 50% to 60% of them seen only once. All patients picked for sequencing had shown, by flow cytometry, an expansion of CD8+CD57+ cells.

V gene TRBV5-1 combines with J gene TRBJ1-5; no clear D gene. This clonotype was obtained from a human donor with aplastic anemia. Sequencing was performed on sorted CD4+, CD8+, or CD8+CD57+ T cells (not recorded which) from PBMCs. CDR3 sequence (DNA): TGCGCCAGCAGCTTGATGGGTTATAGCAATCAGCCCCAGCATTTT. As protein: CASSLMGYSNQPQHF. Drawing the rest from reference TRBV5-1 and TRBJ1-5, the complete variable domain is KAGVTQTPRYLIKTRGQQVTLSCSPISGHRSVSWYQQTPGQGLQFLFEYFSETQRNKGNFPGRFSGRQFSNSRSEMNVSTLELGDSALYLCASSLMGYSNQPQHFGDGTRLSIL.